This T cell receptor beta chain was identified during a study of blood T cell repertoires in COVID-19. Data came from immunoSEQ multiplex PCR; TCRdb stores just in-frame clones and leaves some out. This table has some 100,000 clones, approximately 78% appearing once. Per germline, CDR1 MGHDK and CDR2 SYGVNS. The V and J ends lost 0 bases and 1 base respectively, with 9 bases between them. The CDR3 contains 15 residues. Source material: peripheral blood. This chain joins TRBV25-1 and TRBJ2-5; no clear D gene. The TCR sequence derives from a man over 45 with active or convalescent COVID-19. The DNA of the CDR3 is TGTGCCAGCAGTGAATATGGGCAGCCCCAAGAGACCCAGTACTTC. Its protein product is CASSEYGQPQETQYF.